This TCR beta chain stems from a study of shared clonotypes between healthy human individuals. Study outcomes and limitations: Donor scarcity curtailed the genetic and exposure-history diversity represented herein. Despite large depth, rarefaction showed incomplete sorted-subset sequencing.

The length of the CDR3 is 14 residues. With 4 bases removed from V and 7 bases from J, the gap between germline ends came to 14 bases. Germline V gene sequence: CDR1 LGHNA, CDR2 YSLEER. Comments on this clone: Its target is not known.

Replicate PCRs for sorted subsets used approximately 220 ng DNA; this equaled tens of thousands of T cell genomes. Sequenced by immunoSEQ multiplex PCR; TCRdb stores in-frame clones only, minus some. The table lists about 2.4 million clones, 80% to 95% of them singletons. Negatively enriched CD4+ T cells were divided by CD45RA into naive and memory. The V call is TRBV4-3, the J call TRBJ1-5, with TRBD1 as a possible D gene (5 bases). The origin of this receptor is a man aged 18 to 29 in good health. Some clones in this sample may be carry-over from other donors' samples. The source material was naive CD4+ T cells from PBMCs. Regarding subset: CD45RA+ positively selected. CDR3 amino acids: CASSREERGQPQHF. The CDR3, as DNA: TGCGCCAGCAGCCGAGAGGAGAGGGGCCAGCCCCAGCATTTT.